These 20 T cell receptor beta chains originate from one sample sequenced in a study of blood T cells in healthy people across ages. Using a J-beta primer mix together with a sample-barcoded 5' primer, a second PCR was run for 7 to 11 cycles. From the 5' RACE reads, TCRdb called clonotypes with MiXCR, one entry per CDR3 protein. Counted here are about 1.6 million distinct CDR3 sequences, roughly a third occurring once; the ten biggest clones make up roughly 10%. Specimen: blood. All receptors come from a woman in her twenties or thirties in good health.

This clonotype was observed a handful of times. The genes are TRBV4-1 and TRBJ2-1; 9 nucleotides match TRBD2. The CDR3 is 17 amino acids. CDR1 and CDR2 from the germline V gene are MGHRA and YSYEKL. With V trimmed by 1 base and J by 7 bases, 11 bases remained unmatched. DNA of the CDR3: TGCGCCAGCAGCCAAGGGGGGAATAGCGGGAGAGGGAATGAGCAGTTCTTC. It yields the protein CASSQGGNSGRGNEQFF.

The chain links TRBV7-3 to TRBJ2-2; D may correspond to TRBD1 or TRBD2 (5 bases each). Trimming removed 4 bases from V and 6 bases from J, with 9 bases in between. In germline, CDR1 is SGHTA, CDR2 FQGTGA. The CDR3 sequence is 13 residues long. The CDR3 DNA follows: TGTGCCAGCAGCTGGGACGCGGCCGGGGAGCTGTTTTTT. Translated: CASSWDAAGELFF.

The V gene is TRBV7-3, the J gene TRBJ2-2; perhaps TRBD2 as D (5 bases). With 6 bases removed from V and 1 base from J, the gap between germline ends came to 15 bases. The CDR3 extends over 16 amino acids. Germline V gives CDR1 SGHTA, CDR2 FQGTGA. In nucleotides, the CDR3 is TGTGCCAGCAGACGTGGAAGCGGTCGGAACACCGGGGAGCTGTTTTTT. Translated: CASRRGSGRNTGELFF.

This clonotype showed up many times. The chain is built from TRBV20-1 and TRBJ1-5; TRBD1 matches 9 bases. V shed 1 base, J shed 0 bases, and the junction held 4 bases outside the gene matches. Germline assignment: CDR1 DFQATT and CDR2 SNEGSKA (reference sequence). The CDR3 loop spans 16 amino acids. The CDR3 reads CSARGGQGYSNQPQHF. CDR3 DNA sequence: TGCAGTGCTAGAGGGGGACAGGGTTATAGCAATCAGCCCCAGCATTTT.

This clonotype was found once. An end of the junction does not agree with germline; a read error may underlie this. J is TRBJ1-2 and V is TRBV7-9; no clear D. The CDR3 sequence is 16 residues long. CDR1 and CDR2 from the germline V gene are SEHNR and FQNEAQ (reference sequence). In nucleotides, the CDR3 is TGTGCCAGCAACTTAGACCCGATTGGAGGCCGAGAGGGCTACACCTTC. It specifies CASNLDPIGGREGYTF.

The V and J genes are TRBV12-3 or TRBV12-4 and TRBJ2-3; no firm D call. CDR3 length: 15 residues. Between the trimmed V and J ends, which lost 0 bases and 0 bases, there was a span of 7 bases. The CDR3 reads CASSLAHSSTDTQYF. CDR3 nucleotide sequence: TGTGCCAGCAGTTTAGCCCACTCGAGCACAGATACGCAGTATTTT.

Notes on this clonotype: The junction and the germline gene differ at one end; a read error may be behind it. The DNA of the CDR3 is TGCGCCAGCGGCTTGGACGGGAGTCAGCCCCAGCATTTT. Translating gives CASGLDGSQPQHF. The J gene is TRBJ1-5, the V gene TRBV5-1, with D unclear. The CDR3 is 13 amino acids. Germline CDR1 is SGHRS and CDR2 is YFSETQ.

In this sample, this clonotype turned up a few times. This chain joins TRBV6-2 or TRBV6-3 and TRBJ2-3, with D possibly matching TRBD2 (6 bases). The CDR3 loop spans 13 amino acids. Germline CDR1 reads MNHEY; CDR2 reads SVGEGT. Trimming cost V 5 bases and J 11 bases, with 17 bases left between them. The CDR3 DNA is TGTGCCAGCAGTGACGATACTAGCAGGCTGCAGTATTTT. Amino acids: CASSDDTSRLQYF.

This clonotype was recorded a few times. This chain connects TRBV7-8 to TRBJ2-3; D uncertain. V lost 5 bases and J lost 2, with 14 bases in between. Germline CDR1 is SGHVS and CDR2 is FQNEAQ. The CDR3 sequence is 15 residues long. For the CDR3, the DNA is TGTGCCAGCAGCCACCGTGGGGTAGACACAGATACGCAGTATTTT. Encoded protein: CASSHRGVDTDTQYF.

This clonotype was counted between two and nine times. V is TRBV20-1 and J is TRBJ2-1, with D maybe TRBD2 (6 bases). This CDR3 is built from 16 residues. V lost 4 bases and J lost 3, with 19 bases in between. Germline CDR1 and CDR2: DFQATT and SNEGSKA (reference sequence). CDR3 sequence (DNA): TGCAGTGCTAACTTAGCGGCCTGGGGGAGCTACAATGAGCAGTTCTTC. It encodes CSANLAAWGSYNEQFF.

The chain carries TRBV6-1 and TRBJ2-5; 8 bases agree with TRBD2. Gene TRBJ2-7 matches the end of the DNA better, so the J call may be wrong. This CDR3 is 14 amino acids long. Germline loops: CDR1 MNHNS, CDR2 SASEGT. CDR3 amino acids: CASRPGRAYYEQYF. In DNA, the CDR3 is TGTGCCAGCAGGCCCGGGAGGGCCTACTACGAGCAGTACTTC.

The chain has TRBV4-1 and TRBJ2-7; a weak D match, TRBD1 (5 bases). The CDR3 extends over 15 amino acids. The germline CDR1 and CDR2 sequences are MGHRA and YSYEKL. Trimming stripped 4 bases from V and 2 bases from J, with 15 bases between. As DNA, the CDR3 is TGCGCCAGCAGCCTCCGAGAAGGGGCGACCTACGAGCAGTACTTC. This encodes CASSLREGATYEQYF.

This clonotype was seen a handful of times. The chain carries TRBV6-5 and TRBJ2-7; a weak D match, TRBD1 (6 bases). Germline-derived CDR1 and CDR2 are MNHEY and SVGAGI. This CDR3 has 14 amino acids. V was cut by 5 bases and J by 2 bases, with 13 bases left in between. The CDR3 reads CASSTGTNPYEQYF. The CDR3 bases are TGTGCCAGCAGTACCGGGACAAATCCCTACGAGCAGTACTTC.

The rearrangement uses TRBV7-6 and TRBJ1-6; perhaps TRBD1 as D (5 bases). CDR3 size: 15 residues. Germline V gives CDR1 SGHVS, CDR2 FNYEAQ. V was cut by 5 bases and J by 10 bases, with 18 bases left in between. Here the CDR3 reads CASSQLGDLVSPLHF. The CDR3 coding sequence is TGTGCCAGCAGCCAATTGGGGGACTTAGTATCACCCCTCCACTTT.

This clonotype was picked up a small number of times. V and J are TRBV18 and TRBJ2-6; 9 nucleotides agree with TRBD2. Germline lookup yields CDR1 KGHSH and CDR2 LQKENI. This CDR3 region has 17 residues. The J segment lost 0 bases and the V segment lost 3 bases, leaving 3 bases of the junction unmatched. CDR3 in DNA: TGTGCCAGCTCACCCCTAGCGGGAAGCTCTGGGGCCAACGTCCTGACTTTC. Its protein is CASSPLAGSSGANVLTF.

The V gene is TRBV28, the J gene TRBJ2-7; possibly TRBD1 or TRBD2 for D (5 bases each). The CDR3 extends over 16 amino acids. Trimming removed 2 bases from V and 3 bases from J, with 17 bases in between. Germline loops: CDR1 MDHEN, CDR2 SYDVKM. The CDR3 loop reads CASSLGGIGRDYEQYF. The CDR3 region has the DNA TGTGCCAGCAGTTTAGGGGGAATAGGTCGGGACTACGAGCAGTACTTC.

This chain connects TRBV5-5 to TRBJ2-1, with TRBD2 matching 8 bases. Germline-derived CDR1 and CDR2 are SGHKS and YYEKEE (reference sequence). The CDR3 runs 17 residues. With 2 bases clipped from V and 1 base from J, the junction kept 8 bases outside the gene matches. This CDR3 is CASSLISGSGSYNEQFF. Written as DNA, the CDR3 is TGTGCCAGCAGCTTAATCAGCGGGAGTGGTTCCTACAATGAGCAGTTCTTC.

The genes are TRBV30 and TRBJ2-7; 7 nucleotides align to TRBD2. The CDR3 runs to 15 residues. The V gene's germline CDR1 is GTSNPN and CDR2 SVGIG (reference sequence). V trimming: 3 bases; J trimming: 5 bases; junction bases outside the gene matches: 13. The CDR3 protein is CAWRSGLAAGNEQYF. The CDR3 bases are TGTGCCTGGAGATCCGGGCTAGCGGCCGGCAACGAGCAGTACTTC.

In its sample, this clonotype was seen a few times. As DNA, the CDR3 is TGTGCCAGCGAAGTTGGGGCGTCCTCCTACGAGCAGTACTTC. Its protein is CASEVGASSYEQYF. V and J are TRBV6-2 or TRBV6-3 and TRBJ2-7; a possible D gene is TRBD1 (5 bases). The V gene lost 8 bases and the J gene lost 0 bases, with 14 bases spanning the gap. The CDR3 runs 14 residues. The germline gives CDR1 MNHEY, CDR2 SVGEGT.

As to this clonotype: This sequence may be a read error, since a much larger clone differs from it by one base. The chain carries TRBV7-9 and TRBJ1-2; maybe TRBD1 (6 bases). The V gene's germline CDR1 is SEHNR and CDR2 FQNEAQ (reference sequence). This CDR3 is built from 16 residues. The chain's CDR3 is CPSSPVGALSNYGYTF. CDR3 nucleotide sequence: TGTCCCAGCAGCCCCGTGGGGGCTCTATCTAACTATGGCTACACCTTC.